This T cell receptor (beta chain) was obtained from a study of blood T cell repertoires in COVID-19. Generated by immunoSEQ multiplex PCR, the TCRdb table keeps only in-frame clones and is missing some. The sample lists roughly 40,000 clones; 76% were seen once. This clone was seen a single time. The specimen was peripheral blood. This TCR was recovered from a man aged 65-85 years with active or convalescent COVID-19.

DNA of the CDR3: TGTGCCAGCAGTCCGGACAGCCAAGAGACCCAGTACTTC. It is translated as CASSPDSQETQYF. V is TRBV7-7 and J is TRBJ2-5; D perhaps matches TRBD1 (6 bases). Germline-derived CDR1 and CDR2 are SSHAT and FNYEAQ (reference sequence). Trimming cost V 6 bases and J 1 base, with 9 bases left between them. The CDR3 is 13 amino acids. Using reference TRBV7-7 and TRBJ2-5 for the parts outside the CDR3, the full variable domain is GAGVSQSPRYKVTKRGQDVTLRCDPISSHATLYWYQQALGQGPEFLTYFNYEAQPDKSGLPSDRFSAERPEGSISTLTIQRTEQRDSAMYRCASSPDSQETQYFGPGTRLLVL.